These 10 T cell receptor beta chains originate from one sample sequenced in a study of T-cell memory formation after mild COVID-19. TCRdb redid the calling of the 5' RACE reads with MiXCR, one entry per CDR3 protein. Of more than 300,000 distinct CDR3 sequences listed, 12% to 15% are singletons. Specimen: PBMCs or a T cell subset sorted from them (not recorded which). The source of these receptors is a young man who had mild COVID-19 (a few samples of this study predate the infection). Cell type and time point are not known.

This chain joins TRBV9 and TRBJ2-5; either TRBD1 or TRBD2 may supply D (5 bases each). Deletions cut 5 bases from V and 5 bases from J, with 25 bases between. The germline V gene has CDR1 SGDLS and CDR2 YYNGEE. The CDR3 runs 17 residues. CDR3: CASSSTSGTSGIETQYF. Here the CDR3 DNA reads TGTGCCAGCAGTTCCACCTCCGGGACCTCGGGTATTGAGACCCAGTACTTC.

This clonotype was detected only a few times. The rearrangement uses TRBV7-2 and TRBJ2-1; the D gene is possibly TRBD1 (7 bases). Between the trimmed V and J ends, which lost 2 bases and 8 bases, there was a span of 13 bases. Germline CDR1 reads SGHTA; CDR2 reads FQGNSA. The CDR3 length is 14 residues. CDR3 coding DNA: TGTGCCAGCAGCTTAAGGCGGGACAGTGATGAGCAGTTCTTC. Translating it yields CASSLRRDSDEQFF.

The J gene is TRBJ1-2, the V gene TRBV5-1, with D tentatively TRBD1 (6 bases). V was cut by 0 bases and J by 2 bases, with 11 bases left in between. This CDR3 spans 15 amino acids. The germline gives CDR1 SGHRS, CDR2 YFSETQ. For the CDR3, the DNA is TGCGCCAGCAGCTTGGCAGGGGCTCCCAACTATGGCTACACCTTC. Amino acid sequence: CASSLAGAPNYGYTF.

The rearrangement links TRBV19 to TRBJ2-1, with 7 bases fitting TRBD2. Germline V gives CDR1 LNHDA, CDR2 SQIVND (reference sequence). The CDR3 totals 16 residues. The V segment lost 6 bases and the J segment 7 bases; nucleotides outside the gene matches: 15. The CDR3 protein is CASRPPLASGGNEQFF. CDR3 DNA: TGTGCCAGTAGGCCCCCCCTCGCTAGCGGCGGGAATGAGCAGTTCTTC. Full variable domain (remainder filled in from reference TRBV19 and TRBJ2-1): DGGITQSPKYLFRKEGQNVTLSCEQNLNHDAMYWYRQDPGQGLRLIYYSQIVNDFQKGDIAEGYSVSREKKESFPLTVTSAQKNPTAFYLCASRPPLASGGNEQFFGPGTRLTVL.

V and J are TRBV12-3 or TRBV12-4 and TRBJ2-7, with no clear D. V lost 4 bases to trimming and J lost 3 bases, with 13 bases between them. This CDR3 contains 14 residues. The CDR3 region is CASSWGLNFYEQYV. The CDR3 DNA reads TGTGCCAGCAGTTGGGGTTTGAACTTCTACGAGCAGTACGTC.

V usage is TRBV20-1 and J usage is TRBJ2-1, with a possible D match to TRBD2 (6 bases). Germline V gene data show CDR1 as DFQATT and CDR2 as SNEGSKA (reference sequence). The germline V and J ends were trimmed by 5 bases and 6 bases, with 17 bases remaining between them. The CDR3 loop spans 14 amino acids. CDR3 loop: CSAHSRGLLNEQFF. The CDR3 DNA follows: TGCAGTGCTCATTCGAGGGGACTCCTCAATGAGCAGTTCTTC.

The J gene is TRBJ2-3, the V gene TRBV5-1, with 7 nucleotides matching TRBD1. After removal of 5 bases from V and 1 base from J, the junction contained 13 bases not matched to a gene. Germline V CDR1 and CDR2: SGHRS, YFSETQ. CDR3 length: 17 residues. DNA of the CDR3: TGCGCCAGCAGGTCAACTGAGGGGGCTTTAGGCACAGATACGCAGTATTTT. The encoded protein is CASRSTEGALGTDTQYF.

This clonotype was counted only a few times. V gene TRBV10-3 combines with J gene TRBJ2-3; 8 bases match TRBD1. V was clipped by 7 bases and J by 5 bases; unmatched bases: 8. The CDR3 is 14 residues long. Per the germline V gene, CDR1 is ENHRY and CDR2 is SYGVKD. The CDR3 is CAITSGQGLDTQYF. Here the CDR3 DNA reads TGTGCCATCACTTCTGGACAGGGTTTAGATACGCAGTATTTT.

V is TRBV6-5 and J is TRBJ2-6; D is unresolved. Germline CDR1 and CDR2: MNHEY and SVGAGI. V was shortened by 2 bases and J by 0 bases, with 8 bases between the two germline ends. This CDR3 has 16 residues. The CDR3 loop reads CASSYEPPSGANVLTF. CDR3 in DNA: TGTGCCAGCAGTTACGAACCACCCTCTGGGGCCAACGTCCTGACTTTC.

CDR3 bases: TGCAGTGCTAGAGATCGTACACAGATCTACGAGCAGTACGTC. Its protein product is CSARDRTQIYEQYV. This chain joins TRBV20-1 and TRBJ2-7; no firm D call. In germline, CDR1 is DFQATT, CDR2 SNEGSKA (reference sequence). V was cut by 0 bases and J by 3 bases, with 12 bases left in between. The CDR3 has 14 amino acids.